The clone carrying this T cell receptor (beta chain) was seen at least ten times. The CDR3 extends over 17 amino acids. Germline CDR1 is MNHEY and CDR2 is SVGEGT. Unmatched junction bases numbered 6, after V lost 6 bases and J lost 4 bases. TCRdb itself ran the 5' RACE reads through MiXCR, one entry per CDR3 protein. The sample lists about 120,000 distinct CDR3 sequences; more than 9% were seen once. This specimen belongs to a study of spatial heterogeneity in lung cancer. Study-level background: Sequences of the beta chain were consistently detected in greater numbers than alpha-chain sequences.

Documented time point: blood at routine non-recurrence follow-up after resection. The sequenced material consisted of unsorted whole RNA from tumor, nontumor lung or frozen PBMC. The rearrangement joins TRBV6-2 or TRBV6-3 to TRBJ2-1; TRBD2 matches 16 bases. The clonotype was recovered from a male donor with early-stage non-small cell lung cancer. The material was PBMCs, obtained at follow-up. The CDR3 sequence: CASRSGTSGGVYNEQFF. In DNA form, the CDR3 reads TGTGCCAGCAGATCCGGGACTAGCGGGGGGGTGTACAATGAGCAGTTCTTC.